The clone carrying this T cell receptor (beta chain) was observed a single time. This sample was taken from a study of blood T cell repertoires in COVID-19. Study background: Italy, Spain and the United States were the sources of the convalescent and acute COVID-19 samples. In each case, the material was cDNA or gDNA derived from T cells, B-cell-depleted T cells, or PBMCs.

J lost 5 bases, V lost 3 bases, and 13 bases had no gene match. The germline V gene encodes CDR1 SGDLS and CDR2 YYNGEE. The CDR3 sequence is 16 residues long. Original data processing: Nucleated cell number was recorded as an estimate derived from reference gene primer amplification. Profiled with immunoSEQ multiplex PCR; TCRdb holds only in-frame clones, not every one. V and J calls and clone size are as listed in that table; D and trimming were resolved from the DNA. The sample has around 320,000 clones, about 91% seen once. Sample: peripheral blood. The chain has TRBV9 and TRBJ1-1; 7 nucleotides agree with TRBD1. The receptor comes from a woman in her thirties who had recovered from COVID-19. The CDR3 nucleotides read TGTGCCAGCAGCGGAGGGACAGTCCTCCTAGGGACTGAAGCTTTCTTT. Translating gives CASSGGTVLLGTEAFF.